The clone carrying this T cell receptor beta chain has a handful of counts. The antigen remains undetermined. The V gene lost 5 bases and the J gene lost 2 bases, with 13 bases spanning the gap. Germline V gene data show CDR1 as MNHEY and CDR2 as SMNVEV (reference sequence). The CDR3 length is 14 residues. This sample stems from a study of OX40 agonist ivuxolimab in advanced cancers. In the study overall: In this trial design, patients received ivuxolimab intravenously at 0.01 to 10 mg/kg every 2 weeks. Dose-escalation cases comprised hepatocellular carcinoma, melanoma, renal cell or head and neck cancer.

Points from the study as a whole: Clonal expansion from baseline to week 6 occurred in both CD4+ and CD8+ T cells. CD8+ T cells (on average) carried more expanded clones than CD4+ T cells.

Libraries were prepared by immunoSEQ multiplex PCR; TCRdb keeps only in-frame clonotypes and omits some of them. The sample has 60,000 to 80,000 clones, approximately 86% seen once. The sample in question was CD4+ or CD8+ T cells sorted from blood, obtained in a trial of the OX40 agonist ivuxolimab. The chain recombines TRBV27 with TRBJ2-7, with D perhaps TRBD1 or TRBD2 (5 bases each). The clonotype was recovered from an adult with an advanced solid tumor such as melanoma, head and neck, liver or kidney cancer. The DNA for the CDR3 is TGTGCCAGCAGTCTCAGGGAGCAGGCCTACGAGCAGTACTTC. As protein: CASSLREQAYEQYF.